The clone carrying this T cell receptor (beta chain) was counted only a few times. The sample comes from a study of identical twins. A universal primer site was created by template switching, with the cDNA bearing unique molecular identifiers. TCRdb reprocessed the 5' RACE reads with MiXCR, giving one entry per CDR3 protein. The sample records under 1 million distinct CDR3 sequences, more than 9% being singletons. These data are also associated with another study on yellow fever vaccine responses in identical twins.

The source is a woman between 18 and 29 years old in good health. Sequences were obtained from PBMCs.

The CDR3: CASTPWGEGETQYF. CDR3 nucleotide sequence: TGTGCCAGCACCCCGTGGGGGGAAGGGGAGACCCAGTACTTC. This sequence joins TRBV12-3 or TRBV12-4 and TRBJ2-5, with TRBD2 as a possible D gene (6 bases). The CDR3 extends over 14 amino acids. Trimming removed 7 bases at V and 5 bases at J, with 17 bases between.